These 14 T cell receptor beta chains came from one sample sequenced in a study of tumor-infiltrating lymphocytes in primary liver carcinoma. Researchers generated TCR beta cDNA from about 450 ng of total RNA, relying on a constant-region primer. Libraries covering TCR beta were generated through three nested multiplex PCR rounds (using a slightly modified ARM-PCR). TRBV1-TRBV30 forward primers paired with a C-beta reverse primer were used in the first two PCR rounds, which ran approximately 11 cycles each. TCRdb fed the multiplex PCR reads into MiXCR, producing one record per CDR3 protein. There are fewer than 400,000 distinct CDR3 sequences in the sample; around three fifths occur only once, and about 9.4% lies in the top ten. Researchers drew blood RNA from unsorted whole blood and extracted germline DNA as well. Sequenced sample: peripheral blood. These receptor sequences come from a man aged 35-49 years with primary liver carcinoma and hepatitis B virus infection.

The chain couples TRBV5-6 to TRBJ2-3, with 10 bases aligning to TRBD2. The length of the CDR3 is 16 residues. CDR1 is SGHDT, CDR2 YYEEEE, per germline. V dropped 4 bases and J dropped 3; count of bases not matched to a gene: 8. The CDR3 DNA reads TGTGCCAGCAGCCCGGGCCCAGCGGGAGGGACAGATACGCAGTATTTT. Protein: CASSPGPAGGTDTQYF.

Concerning this clonotype itself: One junction end disagrees with the germline gene, perhaps due to a read error. The chain links TRBV29-1 to TRBJ2-5; D is ambiguous. In germline, CDR1 is SQVTM, CDR2 ANQGSEA. The CDR3 length is 12 residues. DNA for the CDR3: TGCAGCTCCCTTGGGTATCAAGAGGCCCAGTACTTC. It specifies CSSLGYQEAQYF.

This clonotype was recorded a few times. This chain connects TRBV5-1 to TRBJ1-4; 7 nucleotides match TRBD1. J was trimmed by 4 bases and V by 5 bases; bases with no gene match: 5. Germline values: CDR1 SGHRS, CDR2 YFSETQ. This CDR3 region has 14 residues. The CDR3 DNA reads as TGCGCCAGCAGGTTGACAGGGCGTAATGAAAAACTGTTTTTT. Protein: CASRLTGRNEKLFF.

As concerns this clonotype: A read error is possible here, since a much larger clone lies one base away. J is TRBJ1-5 and V is TRBV10-3, with 7 bases lining up with TRBD1. With V trimmed by 10 bases and J by 2 bases, 8 bases remained unmatched. There are 14 residues in the CDR3. Germline V CDR1 and CDR2: ENHRY, SYGVKD. CDR3 residues: CATHRGGRNQPQHF. CDR3 nucleotide sequence: TGTGCCACACACAGGGGTGGGCGCAATCAGCCCCAGCATTTT.

Turning to this clonotype: One end of the junction fails to match germline, which may point to a read error. The rearrangement joins TRBV11-2 to TRBJ1-2; D is possibly TRBD1 (6 bases). The length of the CDR3 is 14 residues. CDR1 SGHAT and CDR2 FQNNGV come from the germline V gene. CDR3 DNA: TGTGCCAGCGGCTCACTACAGGGCCTTGGGGGCTACGCCTTC. It specifies CASGSLQGLGGYAF.

Details on this clonotype: This may stem from a read error, because a much larger clone lies one nucleotide away. The chain has TRBV12-5 and TRBJ1-5; D remains unclear. The CDR3 runs 12 residues. Germline CDR1 reads LGHNT; CDR2 reads FRNRAP. The CDR3 region is CVSLRRDQPQHF. CDR3 nucleotide sequence: TGTGTTAGTCTAAGGAGGGATCAGCCCCAGCATTTT.

Worth noting for this clonotype: The junction and the germline gene differ at one end; a read error may be behind it. V is TRBV14 and J is TRBJ1-2; D possibly corresponds to TRBD1 (5 bases). CDR3 length: 18 amino acids. Germline CDR1 and CDR2: SGHDN and FVKESK. The CDR3 region has the DNA TGTGCCAACAGCCCAAGGCGGCAGCCGACAGTCCCAAACTATGGCTACACCTTC. Its protein product is CANSPRRQPTVPNYGYTF. Looking up the rest from reference TRBV14 and TRBJ1-2 gives the full variable domain: EAGVTQFPSHSVIEKGQTVTLRCDPISGHDNLYWYRRVMGKEIKFLLHFVKESKQDESGMPNNRFLAERTGGTYSTLKVQPAELEDSGVYFCANSPRRQPTVPNYGYTFGSGTRLTVV.

Comments on this clonotype: A read error is possible here, since a much larger clone lies one base away. Since the CDR3 does not end with the conserved phenylalanine or tryptophan, this likely comes from a read error. V usage is TRBV4-2 and J usage is TRBJ2-7; D is possibly TRBD1 or TRBD2 (6 bases each). Per the germline V gene, CDR1 is LGHNA and CDR2 is YNFKEQ. The CDR3 is 15 residues long. V was trimmed by 4 bases and J by 2 bases, leaving 15 bases between them. For the CDR3, the DNA is TGTGCCAGCAGCCCCGGGGGCGGGACAACCTACGAGCAGTACCTC. It encodes CASSPGGGTTYEQYL.

This rearrangement joins TRBV6-6 to TRBJ2-4, with 8 bases aligning to TRBD1. Germline V CDR1 and CDR2: MNHNY, SVGAGI (reference sequence). The CDR3 loop spans 19 amino acids. V shed 4 bases, J shed 2 bases, and the junction held 16 bases outside the gene matches. In nucleotides, the CDR3 is TGTGCCAGCAGTTCCCGAGGACAGGGTGATCTACTAACCAAAAACATTCAGTACTTC. Its protein is CASSSRGQGDLLTKNIQYF.

Note on this clonotype: A read error is possible here, since a much larger clone lies one base away. The chain couples TRBV6-6 to TRBJ1-5; weak D call: TRBD1 (6 bases). Per germline, CDR1 MNHNY and CDR2 SVGAGI (reference sequence). This CDR3 spans 14 amino acids. CDR3 residues: CASTIQGGNQPHHF. The DNA of the CDR3 is TGTGCCAGCACCATTCAAGGGGGGAATCAGCCCCATCATTTT.

A remark on this clonotype: A much larger clone differs by one base, so this may be a read error. The chain combines TRBV6-6 with TRBJ1-5; perhaps TRBD1 as D (6 bases). This CDR3 contains 16 residues. Trimming removed 6 bases from V and 5 bases from J, with 20 bases in between. Germline V gives CDR1 MNHNY, CDR2 SVGAGI (reference sequence). As DNA, the CDR3 is TGTGCCAGCAGACGGAAGGGGGGAATCAGCGATCAGCCCCAGCATTTT. It translates to CASRRKGGISDQPQHF.

Regarding this clonotype: This may stem from a read error, because a much larger clone lies one nucleotide away. The chain recombines TRBV12-3 or TRBV12-4 with TRBJ1-5, with 7 bases matching TRBD1. J lost 4 bases, V lost 5 bases, and 8 bases had no gene match. The CDR3 extends over 15 amino acids. CDR3: CASSTRDRANQPQHF. CDR3 in DNA: TGTGCCAGCAGTACCCGGGACAGAGCTAATCAGCCCCAGCATTTT.

V usage is TRBV4-1 and J usage is TRBJ2-2, with a weak D call TRBD2 (5 bases). The length of the CDR3 is 14 residues. Germline lookup yields CDR1 MGHRA and CDR2 YSYEKL. Trimming removed 7 bases from V and 8 bases from J, with 17 bases in between. CDR3 in amino acids: CASNPASMSGELFF. CDR3 nucleotides: TGCGCCAGCAACCCGGCTAGCATGTCGGGGGAGCTGTTTTTT.

Note on this clonotype: At one of its ends the junction is not consistent with the germline gene, which may arise from a read error. The chain recombines TRBV6-5 with TRBJ2-2; D not resolved. The CDR3 is 19 residues long. Germline-derived CDR1 and CDR2 are MNHEY and SVGAGI. The CDR3 loop is CASCYSSPAMLSTTGELFF. CDR3 nucleotide sequence: TGTGCCAGCTGTTACTCGAGTCCCGCCATGTTATCCACCACCGGGGAGCTGTTTTTT.